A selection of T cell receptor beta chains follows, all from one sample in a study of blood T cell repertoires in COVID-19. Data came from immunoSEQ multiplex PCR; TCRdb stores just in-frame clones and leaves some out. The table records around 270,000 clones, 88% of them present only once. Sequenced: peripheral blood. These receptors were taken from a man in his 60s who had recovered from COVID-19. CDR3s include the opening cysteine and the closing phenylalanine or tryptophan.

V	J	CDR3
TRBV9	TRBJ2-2	CASSWRDRGFGGELFF
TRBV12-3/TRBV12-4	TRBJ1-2	CASSLDSGRGYTF
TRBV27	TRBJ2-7	CASSFSSTTGEQYF
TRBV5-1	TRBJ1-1	CASSLGQEGGMRYTEAFF
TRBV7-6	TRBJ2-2	CASSLDPSGTGDTGELFF
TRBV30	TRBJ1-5	CAWGQGDNQPQHF
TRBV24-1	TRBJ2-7	CATSDPGTGGSYEQYF
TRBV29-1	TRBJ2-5	CSVGGQGVWETQYF
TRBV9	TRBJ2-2	CASSYRETGELFF
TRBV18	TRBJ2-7	CASSPRGGEKYEQYF
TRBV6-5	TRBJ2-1	CASRIDRGLNNEQFF
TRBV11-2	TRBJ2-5	CASSFRGEGLPRETQYF
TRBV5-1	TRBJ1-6	CASSLGGRGRSPLHF
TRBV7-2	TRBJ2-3	CASSLSLGGGSSDTQYF
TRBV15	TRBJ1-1	CATSRPTGNTEAFF
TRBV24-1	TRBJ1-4	CATSDSPGGDLNEKLFF
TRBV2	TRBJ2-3	CASSAGLAGTDTQYF
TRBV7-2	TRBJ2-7	CASTYGQGDYEQYF
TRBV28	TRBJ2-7	CASSFPRPHNEQYF
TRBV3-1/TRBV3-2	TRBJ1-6	CASSQLVPGHHSPLHF
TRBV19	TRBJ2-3	CASSIALAGLDTQYF
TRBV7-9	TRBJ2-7	CASSLGTDEQYF
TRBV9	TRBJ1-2	CASSPRTGGSYGYTF
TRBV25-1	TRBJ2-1	CASSESGSSYNEQFF
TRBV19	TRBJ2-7	CASSPQGSEQYF
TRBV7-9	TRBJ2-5	CASSRAAGTPQETQYF
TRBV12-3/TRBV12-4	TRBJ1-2	CATGGRGYGYTF
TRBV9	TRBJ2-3	CASSSGGTSGGSSWGTDTQYF
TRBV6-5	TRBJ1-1	CASSAGQNTEAFF
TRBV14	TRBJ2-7	CASSQDFGQVLYEQYF
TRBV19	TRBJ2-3	CASKMGLAGGSSTDTQYF
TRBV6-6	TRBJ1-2	CASGETGQSGARTF
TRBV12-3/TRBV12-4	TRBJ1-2	CASTLGGNYGYTF
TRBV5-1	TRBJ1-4	CASRGNRQNEKLFF
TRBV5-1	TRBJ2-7	CASSSDRGQFGEQYF
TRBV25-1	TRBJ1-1	CASSGMRGPVNTEAFF
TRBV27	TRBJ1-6	CATGRVRNSPLHF
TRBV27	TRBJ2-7	CASSLVKQVSYEQYF
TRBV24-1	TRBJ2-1	CAGGRGLANEQFF
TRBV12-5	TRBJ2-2	CASGYTSTGELFF
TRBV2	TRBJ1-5	CAGKKAGLNQPQHF
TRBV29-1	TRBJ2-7	CSVEDYSYEQYF
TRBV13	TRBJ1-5	CASSQHSYRGGNQPQHF
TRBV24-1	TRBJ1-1	CATSDLGLSEAFF
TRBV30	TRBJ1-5	CALREGDQPQHF
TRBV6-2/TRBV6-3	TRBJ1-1	CASSYSTRTGRGTEAFF
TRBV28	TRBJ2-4	CASKLGGAKNIQYF
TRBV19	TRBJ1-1	CASSIQASEAFF
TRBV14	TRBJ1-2	CASSQARRQGANYGYTF
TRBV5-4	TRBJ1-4	CASSLGGATNEKLFF
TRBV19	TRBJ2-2	CASNPWTANTGELFF
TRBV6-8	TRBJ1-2	CASRKNSGYDYTF
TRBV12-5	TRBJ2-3	CASGSGTRGAMDTQYF
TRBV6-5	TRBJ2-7	CASSRDRVGEQYF
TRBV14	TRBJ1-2	CASSQLRQGRNYGYTF